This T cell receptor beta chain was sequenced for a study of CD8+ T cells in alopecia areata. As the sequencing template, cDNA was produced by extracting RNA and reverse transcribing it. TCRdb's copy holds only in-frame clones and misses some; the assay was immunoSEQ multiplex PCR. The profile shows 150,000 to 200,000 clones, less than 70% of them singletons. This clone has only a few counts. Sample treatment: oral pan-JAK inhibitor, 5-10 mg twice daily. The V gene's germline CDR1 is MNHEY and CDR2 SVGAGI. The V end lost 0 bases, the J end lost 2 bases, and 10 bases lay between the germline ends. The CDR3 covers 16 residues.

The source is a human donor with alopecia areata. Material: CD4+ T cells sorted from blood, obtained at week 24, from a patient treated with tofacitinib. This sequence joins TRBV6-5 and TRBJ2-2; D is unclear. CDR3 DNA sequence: TGTGCCAGCAGTTACTCAATCCAGCTAAACACCGGGGAGCTGTTTTTT. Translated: CASSYSIQLNTGELFF.